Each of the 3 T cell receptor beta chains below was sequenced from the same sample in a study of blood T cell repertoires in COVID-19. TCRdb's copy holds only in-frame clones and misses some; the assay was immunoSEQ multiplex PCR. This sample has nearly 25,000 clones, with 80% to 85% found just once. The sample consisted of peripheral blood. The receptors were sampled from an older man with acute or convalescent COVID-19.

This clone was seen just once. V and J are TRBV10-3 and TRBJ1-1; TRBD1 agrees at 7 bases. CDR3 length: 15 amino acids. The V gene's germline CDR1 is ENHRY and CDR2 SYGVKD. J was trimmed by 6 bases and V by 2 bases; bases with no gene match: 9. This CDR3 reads CAISEKGAHLAEAFF. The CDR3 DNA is TGTGCCATCAGTGAGAAGGGGGCTCATTTGGCTGAAGCTTTCTTT.

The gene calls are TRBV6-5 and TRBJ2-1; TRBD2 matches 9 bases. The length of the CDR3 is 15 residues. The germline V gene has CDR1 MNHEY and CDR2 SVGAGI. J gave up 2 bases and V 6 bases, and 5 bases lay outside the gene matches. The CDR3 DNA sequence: TGTGCCAGCAGCAAGACTAGCGGTACCTACAATGAGCAGTTCTTC. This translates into CASSKTSGTYNEQFF.

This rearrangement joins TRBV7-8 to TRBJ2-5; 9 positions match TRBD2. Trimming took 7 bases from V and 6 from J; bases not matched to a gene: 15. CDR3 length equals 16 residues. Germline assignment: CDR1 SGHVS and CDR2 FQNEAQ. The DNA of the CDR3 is TGTGCCAGCACCCAAGCGGGTAGCGGGAGAGGAAAGACCCAGTACTTC. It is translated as CASTQAGSGRGKTQYF. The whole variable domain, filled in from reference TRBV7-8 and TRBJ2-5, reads GAGVSQSPRYKVAKRGQDVALRCDPISGHVSLFWYQQALGQGPEFLTYFQNEAQLDKSGLPSDRFFAERPEGSVSTLKIQRTQQEDSAVYLCASTQAGSGRGKTQYFGPGTRLLVL.